This TCR beta chain was identified in a study of T cells in Graves' hyperthyroidism and ophthalmopathy. Whole-study findings and limits: Blood held most thyroid clonotypes expanded above 0.001 frequency.

There are a few counts of this clonotype. The antigen remains undetermined. Amplification of TCR beta CDR3 regions used RNA as the template. During a first-round RT-PCR of the TCR CDR3, the HTBI primer set was used. TCRdb called the multiplex PCR reads again in MiXCR, with one record for every CDR3 protein. The data show 530,000 or so distinct CDR3 sequences, around 22% seen once. Germline lookup yields CDR1 MNHEY and CDR2 SVGAGI. This CDR3 spans 18 amino acids. The V segment lost 3 bases and the J segment 0 bases; nucleotides outside the gene matches: 8. Individuals with ophthalmopathy presented a Clinical Activity Score of at least 3, a NOSPECS grade of at least 4 and a duration under 3 months.

The source of this sequence is a woman in her twenties or thirties with Graves' ophthalmopathy. Specimen: blood. The chain couples TRBV6-5 to TRBJ2-1; 10 positions match TRBD2. The CDR3 reads CASSYSAGGMSSYNEQFF. CDR3 in DNA: TGTGCCAGCAGTTATTCAGCGGGGGGGATGAGCTCCTACAATGAGCAGTTCTTC.